This record looks at one T cell receptor beta chain sequence and its context. The data were obtained in a study of T cell responses to AZD1222 COVID-19 vaccine. This CDR3 has 15 amino acids. Per the germline V gene, CDR1 is MNHEY and CDR2 is SVGEGT. The V and J ends lost 2 bases and 2 bases, in that order; junction bases with no gene match: 3. Clones were read by immunoSEQ multiplex PCR, and TCRdb kept only the in-frame ones, dropping some. This sample carries approximately 30,000 clones, around 78% of them seen once, and the ten largest clones take around 4.5%. J is TRBJ2-5 and V is TRBV6-2 or TRBV6-3, with 9 bases lining up with TRBD2. This specimen consisted of peripheral blood, obtained 28 days after the second AZD1222 dose. The sequence was collected from an adult who received the AZD1222 COVID-19 vaccine. CDR3 bases: TGTGCCAGCAGTTACGGGACTAGCAGACAAGAGACCCAGTACTTC. This encodes CASSYGTSRQETQYF.